The 13 T cell receptor beta chains reported below all come from one sample, sequenced in a study of shared clonotypes between healthy human individuals. The method was immunoSEQ multiplex PCR; TCRdb's version includes in-frame clones alone and lacks a portion of them. The sample lists millions of clones, just over 90% occurring once. The sequenced material came from naive CD4+ T cells sorted from blood. Subset denoted: CD45RA+ positively selected. These TCRs come from a man aged 18 to 35 in good health.

The chain couples TRBV12-5 to TRBJ1-1; TRBD1 agrees at 11 bases. V dropped 6 bases and J dropped 6; count of bases not matched to a gene: 6. CDR1 and CDR2 from the germline V gene are LGHNT and FRNRAP. CDR3 length: 14 residues. CDR3: CASGPGQGGSEAFF. CDR3 DNA: TGTGCTAGTGGACCGGGACAGGGGGGATCTGAAGCTTTCTTT.

Points on this clone: The sample contains more than one DNA sequence encoding this CDR3. This chain joins TRBV30 and TRBJ1-5; D call uncertain. The length of the CDR3 is 13 residues. Between the trimmed V and J ends, which lost 0 bases and 4 bases, there was a span of 7 bases. Germline CDR1 GTSNPN, CDR2 SVGIG (reference sequence). This CDR3 is CAWSVGSNQPQHF. CDR3 nucleotides: TGTGCCTGGAGTGTTGGCTCTAATCAGCCCCAGCATTTT.

This clone came up once. The identical CDR3 is also encoded by other nucleotide sequences in the sample. The chain is built from TRBV5-4 and TRBJ2-2; no clear D. The CDR3 runs 15 residues. Between the trimmed V and J ends, which lost 4 bases and 0 bases, there was a span of 10 bases. CDR1 and CDR2 (germline): SGHNT, YYREEE (reference sequence). This CDR3 is CASSPPFANTGELFF. CDR3 DNA sequence: TGTGCCAGCAGCCCCCCCTTCGCGAACACCGGGGAGCTGTTTTTT.

The genes are TRBV9 and TRBJ2-1; TRBD2 aligns across 11 bases. The V segment lost 0 bases and the J segment 7 bases; nucleotides outside the gene matches: 6. Germline CDR1 SGDLS, CDR2 YYNGEE. The CDR3 has 16 amino acids. In nucleotides, the CDR3 is TGTGCCAGCAGCGTAGGCGCACTAGCGGGGGTAAATGAGCAGTTCTTC. Amino acid sequence: CASSVGALAGVNEQFF.

The J gene is TRBJ2-7, the V gene TRBV27, with 7 bases aligning to TRBD2. CDR1 is MNHEY and CDR2 is SMNVEV in the germline V gene (reference sequence). The CDR3 consists of 15 residues. After removal of 2 bases from V and 3 bases from J, the junction contained 7 bases not matched to a gene. CDR3 amino acids: CASSLDPRGVYEQYF. CDR3 sequence (DNA): TGTGCCAGCAGTTTAGACCCCCGGGGGGTCTACGAGCAGTACTTC.

The chain recombines TRBV25-1 with TRBJ2-3; 8 positions agree with TRBD2. In germline, CDR1 is MGHDK, CDR2 SYGVNS. The length of the CDR3 is 12 residues. J lost 10 bases, V lost 4 bases, and 4 bases had no gene match. CDR3 residues: CASSGTSWAQYF. In DNA form, the CDR3 reads TGTGCCAGCAGTGGGACTAGCTGGGCGCAGTATTTT.

The J gene is TRBJ1-1, the V gene TRBV16, with D unresolved. Trimming cost V 3 bases and J 0 bases, with 11 bases left between them. CDR3 length: 15 amino acids. Germline CDR1 is KGHSY and CDR2 is FQNENV. The CDR3 bases are TGTGCCAGCAGCCATCGTCTTCAGGTGAACACTGAAGCTTTCTTT. It yields the protein CASSHRLQVNTEAFF.

The V gene is TRBV2, the J gene TRBJ2-1; TRBD1 or TRBD2 may be the D gene (5 bases each). The CDR3 contains 11 residues. Germline loops: CDR1 SNHLY, CDR2 FYNNEI. Trimming left V 7 bases short and J 9 bases short, with 10 bases between. CDR3 region: CASKGSFEQFF. The CDR3, as DNA: TGTGCCAGCAAGGGGAGTTTTGAGCAGTTCTTC.

The rearrangement uses TRBV28 and TRBJ1-5, with 8 bases that match TRBD1. V lost 7 bases, J lost 7 bases, and 12 bases stayed unmatched. The CDR3 is 15 amino acids. The germline CDR1 and CDR2 sequences are MDHEN and SYDVKM. The CDR3 bases are TGTGCCAGCACCCTCAGCCCAGGGGGCGGCCAGCCCCAGCATTTT. It encodes CASTLSPGGGQPQHF.

The chain uses TRBV29-1 and TRBJ2-2; perhaps TRBD2 as D (6 bases). This CDR3 contains 15 residues. The V end was cut by 4 bases, the J end by 5 bases, with 17 bases between. Germline-derived CDR1 and CDR2 are SQVTM and ANQGSEA. As DNA, the CDR3 is TGCAGCGTTGTGCGCTGGGGTCGGGGGACCGGGGAGCTGTTTTTT. This translates into CSVVRWGRGTGELFF.

Remarks on this clone: Other DNA sequences from this sample encode an identical CDR3 as well. The rearrangement links TRBV5-1 to TRBJ2-7, with TRBD2 matching 10 bases. This CDR3 is 14 amino acids long. V lost 3 bases and J lost 2; bases outside the gene matches: 2. Germline V gene sequence: CDR1 SGHRS, CDR2 YFSETQ. CDR3 loop: CASSSSGGAYEQYF. The CDR3 DNA sequence: TGCGCCAGCAGCTCGAGCGGGGGGGCCTACGAGCAGTACTTC.

The J gene is TRBJ2-2, the V gene TRBV30, with D possibly being TRBD2 (5 bases). Germline CDR1 reads GTSNPN; CDR2 reads SVGIG (reference sequence). The CDR3 is 12 amino acids. Trimming took off 5 bases at V and 7 bases at J, with 11 bases between the two ends. The DNA for the CDR3 is TGTGCCTGGGAGGACGGAGGCGGGGAGCTGTTTTTT. Amino acids: CAWEDGGGELFF.

CDR3 residues: CASYHSVSPTDTQYF. The DNA of the CDR3 is TGCGCCAGCTACCACTCTGTGAGCCCCACAGATACGCAGTATTTT. The chain carries TRBV10-2 and TRBJ2-3; no firm D call. V was cut by 8 bases and J by 2 bases, with 17 bases left in between. This CDR3 is 15 amino acids long. Germline V lookup: CDR1 WSHSY, CDR2 SAAADI.